This passage covers 9 T cell receptor beta chains from one sample sequenced in a study of identifying expanded T cells in peripheral blood. Here immunoSEQ multiplex PCR was the method, and the copy in TCRdb shows in-frame clones only, minus some. This sample has 100,000 or so clones, with around 88% found just once. Sequenced sample: blood. These receptors came from a person between 18 and 69 years old in good health.

V and J are TRBV2 and TRBJ2-2; D may be TRBD2 (5 bases). The CDR3 extends over 13 amino acids. CDR1 is SNHLY and CDR2 is FYNNEI in the germline V gene. V lost 8 bases, J lost 7 bases, and 14 bases lay in between. DNA of the CDR3: TGTGCCAGCTCGACTATCGGCCGCGGGGAGCTGTTTTTT. Translating gives CASSTIGRGELFF.

The chain is built from TRBV10-3 and TRBJ1-4; 9 bases align to TRBD1. The V segment lost 4 bases and the J segment 5 bases; nucleotides outside the gene matches: 5. The germline gives CDR1 ENHRY, CDR2 SYGVKD. This CDR3 spans 15 amino acids. In DNA form, the CDR3 reads TGTGCCATCAGTGGAGGGACAGGGAAAAATGAAAAACTGTTTTTT. It encodes CAISGGTGKNEKLFF.

The chain links TRBV29-1 to TRBJ2-1, with TRBD1 as a possible D gene (6 bases). CDR3 length equals 19 residues. Germline CDR1 and CDR2: SQVTM and ANQGSEA. V was clipped by 0 bases and J by 8 bases, with 29 bases between them. The CDR3 sequence is CSVEDRGRGALAGVYEQFF. The CDR3 bases are TGCAGCGTTGAAGATCGGGGCAGGGGTGCCTTGGCCGGAGTTTATGAGCAGTTCTTC.

The chain employs TRBV13 and TRBJ2-7; 11 nucleotides agree with TRBD2. Germline V lookup: CDR1 PRHDT, CDR2 FYEKMQ (reference sequence). Trimming removed 1 base from V and 6 bases from J; junction bases left unmatched: 2. The CDR3 has 14 amino acids. As DNA, the CDR3 is TGTGCCAGCAGCTTAGAACTAGCGGGGGCCGAGCAGTACTTC. Translated: CASSLELAGAEQYF.

The chain combines TRBV11-2 with TRBJ2-5; 8 bases align to TRBD1. The CDR3 has 18 residues. The germline gives CDR1 SGHAT, CDR2 FQNNGV. With V trimmed by 5 bases and J by 3 bases, 17 bases remained unmatched. The CDR3 sequence: CASSPELTAGGFEETQYF. CDR3 coding DNA: TGTGCCAGCAGCCCCGAACTGACGGCAGGGGGCTTTGAAGAGACCCAGTACTTC.

This chain joins TRBV4-1 and TRBJ1-3; D remains unclear. Trimming took 2 bases from V and 1 from J, leaving 15 bases between them. This CDR3 comprises 17 residues. Germline lookup yields CDR1 MGHRA and CDR2 YSYEKL. CDR3 sequence reads: CASSQSLAGLSGNTIYF. The DNA of the CDR3 is TGCGCCAGCAGCCAATCCCTGGCAGGATTATCTGGAAACACCATATATTTT.

This clone was counted only a few times. The rearrangement joins TRBV6-5 to TRBJ2-7, with 8 bases aligning to TRBD2. Germline V gene data show CDR1 as MNHEY and CDR2 as SVGAGI. Germline trimming cut 0 bases from V and 2 bases from J; bases unmatched to any gene: 3. The CDR3 spans 15 residues. CDR3: CASSYSGLGTYEQYF. The CDR3 bases are TGTGCCAGCAGTTACTCGGGACTAGGGACCTACGAGCAGTACTTC.

The chain carries TRBV20-1 and TRBJ2-7, with D hard to call. CDR3 length equals 11 residues. Germline V gene lookup returns CDR1 DFQATT and CDR2 SNEGSKA (reference sequence). V dropped 6 bases and J dropped 6 bases, with 12 bases sitting between them. DNA for the CDR3: TGCAGTGCCCGCCGAACGTCCGAGCAGTACTTC. Protein: CSARRTSEQYF.

This clone was picked up one time. The J gene is TRBJ2-6, the V gene TRBV7-9; no reliable D call. The CDR3 is 16 amino acids. Trimming pared 5 bases from V and 0 bases from J, leaving 11 bases between. Per the germline V gene, CDR1 is SEHNR and CDR2 is FQNEAQ (reference sequence). The CDR3 region is CASSPGTRSGANVLTF. The CDR3 nucleotides are TGTGCCAGCAGCCCCGGAACCCGCTCTGGGGCCAACGTCCTGACTTTC.